The clone carrying this T cell receptor beta chain was picked up a small number of times. No antigen is known for it. Repertoires were generated with immunoSEQ multiplex PCR, while TCRdb's copy carries only in-frame clones and drops some. The sample shows approximately 350,000 clones, around 67% of them seen only once. This record comes from a study of shared clonotypes between healthy human individuals. Findings and limits, study-wide: There were few donors, and this limited the genetic and exposure-history diversity represented.

Germline-derived CDR1 and CDR2 are MDHEN and SYDVKM. CDR3 length equals 14 residues. Unmatched junction bases numbered 12, after V lost 9 bases and J lost 6 bases. The source material was memory CD4+ T cells sorted from blood. The subset: CD45RA-negative fraction. The rearrangement links TRBV28 to TRBJ1-2; 8 nucleotides line up with TRBD1. The TCR was taken from a man under 40 in good health. The CDR3 nucleotides are TGTGCCAGTGGCGTTTTGCAGGGGGCTAATGGCTACACCTTC. It specifies CASGVLQGANGYTF.